The next 16 T cell receptor beta chains were all read from a single sample in a study of PD-1 blockade in classical Hodgkin lymphoma (dated by TCRdb to between 2020 and 2021). In light of the paper, this sample's time point label describes: cycle 2 day 1 (C2D1) of nivolumab. Every trial patient had relapsed following autologous stem cell transplantation, and prior brentuximab vedotin exposure was what differed among cohorts A, B and C. Library construction relied on the immunoSEQ multiplex PCR assay. TCRdb re-hosts the immuneACCESS table, in-frame sequences only. Its copies lack some clones; in the studies checked, an unresolved V gene accounts for under half of them, and the cause for the rest is not known. The table for this sample lists approximately 50,000 clones; more than 75% of them were counted only once. Roughly 5% of the sample is held by the ten biggest clonotypes. The sample consisted of peripheral blood mononuclear cells (PBMCs), taken before the second cycle of nivolumab. The receptors derive from a human donor with classical Hodgkin lymphoma.

This clone occurred a few times. V gene TRBV19 combines with J gene TRBJ1-5; D remains ambiguous. The CDR3 length is 13 residues. Germline CDR1 and CDR2: LNHDA and SQIVND (reference sequence). Trimming cost V 5 bases and J 4 bases, with 9 bases left between them. The CDR3 DNA is TGTGCCAGTAGTTCATTCGAGAATCAGCCCCAGCATTTT. This encodes CASSSFENQPQHF.

This chain links TRBV5-1 with TRBJ2-7, with D uncertain. Germline lookup yields CDR1 SGHRS and CDR2 YFSETQ. This CDR3 is 12 amino acids long. With 10 bases removed from V and 2 bases from J, the gap between germline ends came to 13 bases. CDR3 nucleotides: TGCGCCTGTCGCTTGGATGCCTACGAGCAGTACTTC. It is translated as CACRLDAYEQYF.

CDR3 sequence reads: CASSYFDRGITDTQYF. DNA for the CDR3: TGTGCCAGCAGTTACTTCGACAGGGGTATCACAGATACGCAGTATTTT. The chain couples TRBV6-5 to TRBJ2-3, with 8 bases aligning to TRBD1. V lost 1 base, J lost 2 bases, and 5 bases stayed unmatched. The CDR3 loop spans 16 amino acids. Germline V CDR1 and CDR2: MNHEY, SVGAGI.

There are a few counts of this clone. The V call is TRBV6-5, the J call TRBJ2-1; D ambiguous. The CDR3 spans 15 residues. From germline, CDR1 is MNHEY and CDR2 SVGAGI. The V end was cut by 6 bases, the J end by 1 base, with 13 bases between. CDR3 DNA sequence: TGTGCCAGCAGCCCTTCGATGGGGTCCTACAATGAGCAGTTCTTC. Translated, it gives CASSPSMGSYNEQFF.

The table lists this clone with a few counts. This chain links TRBV19 with TRBJ1-1; D unresolved. The CDR3 length is 14 residues. The V gene's germline CDR1 is LNHDA and CDR2 SQIVND (reference sequence). Trimming took off 3 bases at V and 6 bases at J, with 14 bases between the two ends. The chain's CDR3 is CASSISPWSSEAFF. The CDR3 DNA reads TGTGCCAGTAGTATTTCCCCTTGGAGCTCTGAAGCTTTCTTT.

The genes are TRBV11-2 and TRBJ2-7, with 7 nucleotides matching TRBD2. This CDR3 spans 15 amino acids. Germline CDR1 SGHAT, CDR2 FQNNGV. V was clipped by 0 bases and J by 3 bases; unmatched bases: 5. Written as DNA, the CDR3 is TGTGCCAGCAGCTTAGATTCTAGCGGCAACTACGAGCAGTACTTC. It encodes CASSLDSSGNYEQYF.

J is TRBJ2-1 and V is TRBV5-1; TRBD2 agrees at 12 bases. The trim removed 6 bases at V and 0 bases at J, leaving 7 bases unmatched. CDR1 SGHRS and CDR2 YFSETQ come from the germline V gene. The CDR3 length is 17 residues. Here the CDR3 DNA reads TGCGCCAGCACGACTAGCGGGGGCCGGAGCTCCTACAATGAGCAGTTCTTC. This codes for CASTTSGGRSSYNEQFF.

This clone was picked up a small number of times. J is TRBJ2-7 and V is TRBV7-9, with TRBD1 as a possible D gene (6 bases). This CDR3 comprises 15 residues. The V gene's germline CDR1 is SEHNR and CDR2 FQNEAQ (reference sequence). V lost 2 bases, J lost 2 bases, and 13 bases lay in between. CDR3 loop: CASSLKQGTPYEQYF. In DNA, the CDR3 is TGTGCCAGCAGCTTAAAGCAGGGGACACCCTACGAGCAGTACTTC.

This clone was counted a single time. The genes are TRBV9 and TRBJ1-2, with D tentatively TRBD1 (5 bases). This CDR3 region has 19 residues. In germline, CDR1 is SGDLS, CDR2 YYNGEE. V gave up 2 bases and J gave up 6 bases, with 29 bases separating them. Here the CDR3 reads CASSVHAGFDDSRSNGYTF. Written as DNA, the CDR3 is TGTGCCAGCAGCGTCCACGCAGGGTTTGACGACTCGCGATCCAATGGCTACACCTTC. The variable domain in full, completed from reference TRBV9 and TRBJ1-2, reads DSGVTQTPKHLITATGQRVTLRCSPRSGDLSVYWYQQSLDQGLQFLIQYYNGEERAKGNILERFSAQQFPDLHSELNLSSLELGDSALYFCASSVHAGFDDSRSNGYTFGSGTRLTVV.

In its sample, this clone was seen once. V is TRBV7-9 and J is TRBJ2-4; 7 bases match TRBD1. The length of the CDR3 is 14 residues. The trim removed 5 bases at V and 7 bases at J, leaving 8 bases unmatched. The germline V gene encodes CDR1 SEHNR and CDR2 FQNEAQ (reference sequence). CDR3 bases: TGTGCCAGCAGCCTCGACAGGGTCGGGAACATTCAGTACTTC. As protein: CASSLDRVGNIQYF.

The chain is built from TRBV7-6 and TRBJ2-1; D may be TRBD1 (5 bases). This CDR3 region has 13 residues. Germline CDR1 and CDR2: SGHVS and FNYEAQ. V was trimmed by 5 bases and J by 10 bases, leaving 15 bases between them. The CDR3, as DNA: TGTGCCAGCAGCCTGGAAGGGGTAGACGAGCAGTTCTTC. Translated, it gives CASSLEGVDEQFF.

The genes are TRBV19 and TRBJ2-1; 9 bases line up with TRBD2. CDR1 and CDR2 (germline): LNHDA, SQIVND (reference sequence). This CDR3 has 15 residues. After removal of 6 bases from V and 5 bases from J, the junction contained 8 bases not matched to a gene. The CDR3 bases are TGTGCCAGTAGACAGCGGGGGGTACTAAACAATGAGCAGTTCTTC. Translating gives CASRQRGVLNNEQFF.

This chain connects TRBV5-1 to TRBJ1-2, with D unclear. V was cut by 4 bases and J by 4 bases, with 20 bases left in between. Germline V gene data show CDR1 as SGHRS and CDR2 as YFSETQ. The CDR3 runs to 16 residues. CDR3 DNA sequence: TGCGCCAGCAGCCTGTCCGGGCAGCCCCGGGGCTATGGCTACACCTTC. This gives the protein CASSLSGQPRGYGYTF.

V is TRBV4-1 and J is TRBJ2-7, with 12 bases matching TRBD2. The CDR3 contains 15 residues. Trimming removed 1 base from V and 2 bases from J; junction bases left unmatched: 0. From germline, CDR1 is MGHRA and CDR2 YSYEKL. The CDR3 protein is CASSQGTSGAYEQYF. In nucleotides, the CDR3 is TGCGCCAGCAGCCAAGGGACTAGCGGGGCCTACGAGCAGTACTTC.

The V call is TRBV14, the J call TRBJ2-5; D is uncertain. With 4 bases removed from V and 1 base from J, the gap between germline ends came to 13 bases. CDR3 length equals 15 residues. CDR1 is SGHDN, CDR2 FVKESK, per germline. CDR3 bases: TGTGCCAGCAGCCCCGACCGACTGACCCAAGAGACCCAGTACTTC. It encodes CASSPDRLTQETQYF.

The gene calls are TRBV5-1 and TRBJ2-3; D call uncertain. Trimming shortened V by 0 bases and J by 0 bases, and 5 bases separated the two germline ends. Per the germline V gene, CDR1 is SGHRS and CDR2 is YFSETQ. The CDR3 runs 14 residues. The CDR3 spells CASSLGASTDTQYF. CDR3 nucleotide sequence: TGCGCCAGCAGCTTGGGAGCGAGCACAGATACGCAGTATTTT. The whole variable domain, filled in from reference TRBV5-1 and TRBJ2-3, reads KAGVTQTPRYLIKTRGQQVTLSCSPISGHRSVSWYQQTPGQGLQFLFEYFSETQRNKGNFPGRFSGRQFSNSRSEMNVSTLELGDSALYLCASSLGASTDTQYFGPGTRLTVL.